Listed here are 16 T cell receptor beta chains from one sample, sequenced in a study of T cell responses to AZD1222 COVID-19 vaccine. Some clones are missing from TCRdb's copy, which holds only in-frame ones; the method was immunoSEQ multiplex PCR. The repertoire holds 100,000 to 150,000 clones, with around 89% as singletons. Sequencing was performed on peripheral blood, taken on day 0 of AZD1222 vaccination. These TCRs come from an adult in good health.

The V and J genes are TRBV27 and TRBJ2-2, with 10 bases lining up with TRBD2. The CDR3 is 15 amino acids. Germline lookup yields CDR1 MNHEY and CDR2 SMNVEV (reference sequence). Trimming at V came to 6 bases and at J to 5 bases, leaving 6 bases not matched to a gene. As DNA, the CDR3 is TGTGCCAGCAGGGCCCTAGCGGGAGATACCGGGGAGCTGTTTTTT. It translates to CASRALAGDTGELFF.

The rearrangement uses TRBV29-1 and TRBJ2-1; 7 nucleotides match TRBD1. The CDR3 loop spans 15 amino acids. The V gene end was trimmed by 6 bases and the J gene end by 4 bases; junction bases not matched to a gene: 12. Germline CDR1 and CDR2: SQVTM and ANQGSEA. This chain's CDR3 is CSVAVGAGGYNEQFF. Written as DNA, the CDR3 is TGCAGCGTCGCCGTTGGGGCAGGGGGATACAATGAGCAGTTCTTC.

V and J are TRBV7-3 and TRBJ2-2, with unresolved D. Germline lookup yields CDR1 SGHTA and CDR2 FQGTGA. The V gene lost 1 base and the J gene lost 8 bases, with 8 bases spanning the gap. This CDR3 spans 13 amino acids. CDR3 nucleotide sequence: TGTGCCAGCAGCTTAATCCGGAGTGGGGAGCTGTTTTTT. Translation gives CASSLIRSGELFF.

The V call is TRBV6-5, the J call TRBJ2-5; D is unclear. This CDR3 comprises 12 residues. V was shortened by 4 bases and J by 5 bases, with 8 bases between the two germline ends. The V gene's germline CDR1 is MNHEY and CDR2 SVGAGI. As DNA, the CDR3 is TGTGCCAGCAGTTCGACATGGGAGACCCAGTACTTC. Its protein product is CASSSTWETQYF.

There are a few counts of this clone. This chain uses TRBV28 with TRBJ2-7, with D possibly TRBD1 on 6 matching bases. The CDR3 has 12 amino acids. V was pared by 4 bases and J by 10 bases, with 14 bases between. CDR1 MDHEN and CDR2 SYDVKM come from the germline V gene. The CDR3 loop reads CASSSIQGIQYF. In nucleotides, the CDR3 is TGTGCCAGCAGTTCAATACAGGGTATTCAGTACTTC.

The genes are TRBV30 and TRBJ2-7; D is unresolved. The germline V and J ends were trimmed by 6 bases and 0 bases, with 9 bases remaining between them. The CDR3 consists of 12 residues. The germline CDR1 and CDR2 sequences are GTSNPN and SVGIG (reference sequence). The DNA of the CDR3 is TGTGCCTGTGCCCCGGGCTCCTACGAGCAGTACTTC. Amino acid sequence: CACAPGSYEQYF.

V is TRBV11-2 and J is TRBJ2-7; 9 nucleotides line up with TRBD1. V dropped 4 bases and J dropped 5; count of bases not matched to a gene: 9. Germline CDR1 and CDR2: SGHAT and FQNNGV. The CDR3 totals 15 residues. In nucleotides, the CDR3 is TGTGCCAGCAGCTCGACCCGGGACAGGGTCCACGAGCAGTACTTC. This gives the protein CASSSTRDRVHEQYF.

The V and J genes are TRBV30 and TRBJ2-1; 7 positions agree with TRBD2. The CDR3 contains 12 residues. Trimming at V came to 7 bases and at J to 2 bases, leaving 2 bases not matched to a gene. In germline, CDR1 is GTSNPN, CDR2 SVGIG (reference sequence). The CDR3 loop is CAFRGAYNEQFF. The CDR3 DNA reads TGTGCCTTTCGGGGGGCCTACAATGAGCAGTTCTTC.

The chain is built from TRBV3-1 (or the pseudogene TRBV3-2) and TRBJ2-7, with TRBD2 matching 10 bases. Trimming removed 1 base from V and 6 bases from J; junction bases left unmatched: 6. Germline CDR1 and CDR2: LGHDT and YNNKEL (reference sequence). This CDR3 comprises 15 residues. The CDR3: CASSQAGTSETEQYF. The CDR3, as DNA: TGTGCCAGCAGCCAAGCCGGGACTAGCGAAACCGAGCAGTACTTC.

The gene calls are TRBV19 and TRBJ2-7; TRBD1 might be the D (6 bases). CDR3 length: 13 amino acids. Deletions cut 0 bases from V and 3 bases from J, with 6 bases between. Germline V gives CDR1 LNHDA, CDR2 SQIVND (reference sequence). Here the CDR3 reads CASSIEQGYEQYF. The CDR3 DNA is TGTGCCAGTAGTATAGAACAGGGCTACGAGCAGTACTTC.

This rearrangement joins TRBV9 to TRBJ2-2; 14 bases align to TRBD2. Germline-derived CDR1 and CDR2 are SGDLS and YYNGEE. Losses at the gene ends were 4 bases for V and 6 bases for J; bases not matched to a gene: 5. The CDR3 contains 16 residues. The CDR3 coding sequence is TGTGCCAGCAGCCCCAGACTAGCGGGAGGGTCCGGGGAGCTGTTTTTT. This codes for CASSPRLAGGSGELFF.

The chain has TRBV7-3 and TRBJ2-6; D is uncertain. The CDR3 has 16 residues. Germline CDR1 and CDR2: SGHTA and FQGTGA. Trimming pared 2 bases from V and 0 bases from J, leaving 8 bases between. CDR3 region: CASSLASGSGANVLTF. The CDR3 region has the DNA TGTGCCAGCAGCTTAGCTTCGGGCTCTGGGGCCAACGTCCTGACTTTC.

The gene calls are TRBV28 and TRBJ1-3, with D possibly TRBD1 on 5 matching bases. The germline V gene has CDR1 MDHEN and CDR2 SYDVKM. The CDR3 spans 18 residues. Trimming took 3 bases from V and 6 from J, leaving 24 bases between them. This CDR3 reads CASSLPSGGLTYENTIYF. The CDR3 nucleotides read TGTGCCAGCAGTTTGCCCTCGGGGGGACTAACCTATGAAAACACCATATATTTT. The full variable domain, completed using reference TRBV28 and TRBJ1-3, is DVKVTQSSRYLVKRTGEKVFLECVQDMDHENMFWYRQDPGLGLRLIYFSYDVKMKEKGDIPEGYSVSREKKERFSLILESASTNQTSMYLCASSLPSGGLTYENTIYFGEGSWLTVV.

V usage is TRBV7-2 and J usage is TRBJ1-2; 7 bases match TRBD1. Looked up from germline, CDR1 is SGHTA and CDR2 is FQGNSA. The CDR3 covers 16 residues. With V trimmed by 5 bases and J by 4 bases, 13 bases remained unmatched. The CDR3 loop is CASSPSAGGTVYGYTF. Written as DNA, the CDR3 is TGTGCCAGCAGCCCCTCGGCGGGCGGGACAGTCTATGGCTACACCTTC.

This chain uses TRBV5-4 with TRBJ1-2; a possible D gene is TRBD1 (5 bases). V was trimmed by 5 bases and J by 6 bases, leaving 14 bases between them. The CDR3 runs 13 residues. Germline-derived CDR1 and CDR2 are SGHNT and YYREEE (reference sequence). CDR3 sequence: CASSDRLTHGYTF. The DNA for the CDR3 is TGTGCCAGCAGTGACAGACTAACCCATGGCTACACCTTC.

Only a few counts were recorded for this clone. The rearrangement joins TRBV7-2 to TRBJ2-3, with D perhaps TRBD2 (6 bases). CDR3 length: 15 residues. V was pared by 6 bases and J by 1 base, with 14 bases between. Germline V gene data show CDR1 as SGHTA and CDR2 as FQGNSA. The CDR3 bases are TGTGCCAGCAGACTAGAGCCGGGGGGCACAGATACGCAGTATTTT. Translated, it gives CASRLEPGGTDTQYF.